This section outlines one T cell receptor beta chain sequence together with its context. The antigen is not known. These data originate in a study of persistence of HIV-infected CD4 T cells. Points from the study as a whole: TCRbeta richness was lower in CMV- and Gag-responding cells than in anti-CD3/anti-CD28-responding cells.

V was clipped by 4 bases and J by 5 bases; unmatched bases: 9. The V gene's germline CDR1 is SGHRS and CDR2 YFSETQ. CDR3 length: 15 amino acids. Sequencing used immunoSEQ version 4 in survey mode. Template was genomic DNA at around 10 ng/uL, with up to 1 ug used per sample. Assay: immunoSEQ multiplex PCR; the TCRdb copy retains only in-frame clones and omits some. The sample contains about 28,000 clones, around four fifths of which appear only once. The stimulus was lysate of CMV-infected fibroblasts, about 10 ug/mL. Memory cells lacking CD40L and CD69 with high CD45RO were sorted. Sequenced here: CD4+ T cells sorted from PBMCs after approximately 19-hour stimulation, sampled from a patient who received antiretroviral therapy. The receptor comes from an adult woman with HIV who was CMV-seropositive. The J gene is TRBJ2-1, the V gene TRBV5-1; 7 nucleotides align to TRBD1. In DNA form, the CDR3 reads TGCGCCAGCAGCACTGAGACAGGGTTCAACAATGAGCAGTTCTTC. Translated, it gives CASSTETGFNNEQFF.